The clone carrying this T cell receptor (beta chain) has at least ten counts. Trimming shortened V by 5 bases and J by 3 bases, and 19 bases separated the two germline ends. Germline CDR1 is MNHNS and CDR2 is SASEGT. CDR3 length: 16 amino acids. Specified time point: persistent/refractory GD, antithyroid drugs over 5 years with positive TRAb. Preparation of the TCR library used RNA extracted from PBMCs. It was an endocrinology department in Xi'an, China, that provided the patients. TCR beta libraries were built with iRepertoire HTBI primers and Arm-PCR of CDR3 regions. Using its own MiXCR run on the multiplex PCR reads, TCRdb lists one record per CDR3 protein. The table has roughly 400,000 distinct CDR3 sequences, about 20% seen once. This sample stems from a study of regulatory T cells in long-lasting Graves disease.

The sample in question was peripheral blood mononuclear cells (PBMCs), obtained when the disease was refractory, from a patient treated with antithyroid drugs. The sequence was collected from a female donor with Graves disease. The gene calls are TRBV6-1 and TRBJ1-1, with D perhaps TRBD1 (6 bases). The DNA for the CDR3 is TGTGCCAGCAGTCATACCCCGCGGGGGCGGGACACTGAAGCTTTCTTT. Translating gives CASSHTPRGRDTEAFF.